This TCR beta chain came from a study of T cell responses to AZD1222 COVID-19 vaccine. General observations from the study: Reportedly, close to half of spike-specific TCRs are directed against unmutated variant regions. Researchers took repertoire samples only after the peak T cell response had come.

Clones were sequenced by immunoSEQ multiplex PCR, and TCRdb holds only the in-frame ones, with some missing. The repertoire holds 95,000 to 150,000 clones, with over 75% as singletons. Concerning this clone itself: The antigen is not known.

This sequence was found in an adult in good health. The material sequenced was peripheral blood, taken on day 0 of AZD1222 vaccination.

This CDR3 is CASSQEHHYNSPLHF. CDR3 nucleotides: TGCGCCAGCAGCCAAGAACATCACTATAATTCACCCCTCCACTTT. The rearrangement joins TRBV4-1 to TRBJ1-6; D remains unclear. Germline V gene lookup returns CDR1 MGHRA and CDR2 YSYEKL. There are 15 residues in the CDR3. V was shortened by 0 bases and J by 3 bases, with 6 bases between the two germline ends.